The 25 T cell receptor beta chains in this list originate from one sample, sequenced in a study of tumor T cells in aggressive B-cell lymphoma. The assay was immunoSEQ multiplex PCR, and TCRdb's table has in-frame clones only and misses some. Here the sample spans about 2,300 clones, around 94% being singletons. The sample comprised tumor tissue. The receptors stem from an adult with diffuse large B cell lymphoma.

J is TRBJ2-2 and V is TRBV7-9; the D gene is possibly TRBD1 (6 bases). This CDR3 spans 16 amino acids. Germline V gene lookup returns CDR1 SEHNR and CDR2 FQNEAQ (reference sequence). The V end lost 2 bases, the J end lost 5 bases, and 15 bases lay between the germline ends. DNA for the CDR3: TGTGCCAGCAGCTTACGGGCCGTTAGGGGGACCGGGGAGCTGTTTTTT. Translated, it gives CASSLRAVRGTGELFF.

The chain combines TRBV9 with TRBJ1-6; D unresolved. Germline CDR1 reads SGDLS; CDR2 reads YYNGEE. This CDR3 contains 15 residues. Trimming shortened V by 4 bases and J by 8 bases, and 16 bases separated the two germline ends. The CDR3: CASSPPAVDDSPLHF. CDR3 nucleotide sequence: TGTGCCAGCAGCCCGCCGGCGGTCGATGATTCACCCCTCCACTTT.

This chain joins TRBV5-8 and TRBJ2-3; weak D call: TRBD2 (5 bases). CDR1 and CDR2 from the germline V gene are SGHTS and YDEGEE. Trimming pared 2 bases from V and 0 bases from J, leaving 10 bases between. CDR3 length equals 15 residues. CDR3 in amino acids: CASSFAGKSTDTQYF. The CDR3 DNA follows: TGTGCCAGCAGCTTCGCCGGGAAGAGCACAGATACGCAGTATTTT.

The rearrangement links TRBV2 to TRBJ1-4; D is undetermined. Germline values: CDR1 SNHLY, CDR2 FYNNEI. The CDR3 has 14 amino acids. Trimming took off 0 bases at V and 8 bases at J, with 10 bases between the two ends. CDR3 residues: CASSEALQQEKLFF. The DNA for the CDR3 is TGTGCCAGCAGTGAAGCGCTTCAACAGGAAAAACTGTTTTTT. The full variable domain, its missing parts supplied by reference TRBV2 and TRBJ1-4, is EPEVTQTPSHQVTQMGQEVILRCVPISNHLYFYWYRQILGQKVEFLVSFYNNEISEKSEIFDDQFSVERPDGSNFTLKIRSTKLEDSAMYFCASSEALQQEKLFFGSGTQLSVL.

The genes are TRBV4-1 and TRBJ2-7, with 9 bases fitting TRBD1. This CDR3 is built from 13 residues. Trimming removed 5 bases from V and 2 bases from J; junction bases left unmatched: 1. CDR1 MGHRA and CDR2 YSYEKL come from the germline V gene. The CDR3 sequence is CASSGTGPYEQYF. As DNA, the CDR3 is TGCGCCAGCAGCGGGACAGGGCCCTACGAGCAGTACTTC.

The gene calls are TRBV7-4 and TRBJ2-1; a weak D match, TRBD2 (6 bases). This CDR3 is 16 amino acids long. With 5 bases removed from V and 3 bases from J, the gap between germline ends came to 17 bases. CDR1 is SGHVT, CDR2 SQSDAQ, per germline. CDR3 region: CASSHWRERVYNEQFF. CDR3 DNA sequence: TGTGCCAGCAGCCACTGGAGGGAGAGGGTCTACAATGAGCAGTTCTTC.

The table lists this clone with a count of one. The chain carries TRBV25-1 and TRBJ1-4; D possibly corresponds to TRBD1 (5 bases). The V gene's germline CDR1 is MGHDK and CDR2 SYGVNS. Trimming left V 6 bases short and J 4 bases short, with 12 bases between. The CDR3 contains 14 residues. CDR3 coding DNA: TGTGCCAGCAGAGGAGGGGCGATTAATGAAAAACTGTTTTTT. The encoded protein is CASRGGAINEKLFF.

This chain joins TRBV19 and TRBJ1-1; 7 nucleotides line up with TRBD1. Germline assignment: CDR1 LNHDA and CDR2 SQIVND (reference sequence). V lost 8 bases to trimming and J lost 6 bases; unmatched junction nucleotides: 9. This CDR3 region has 13 residues. The CDR3 bases are TGTGCCAGTGGAGACAGGGTTCGTGCTGAAGCTTTCTTT. Its translation is CASGDRVRAEAFF.

This clone was seen a handful of times. The gene calls are TRBV5-1 and TRBJ2-7, with 10 nucleotides matching TRBD2. Germline V gene lookup returns CDR1 SGHRS and CDR2 YFSETQ. V lost 7 bases to trimming and J lost 6 bases; unmatched junction nucleotides: 7. CDR3 length: 13 residues. Here the CDR3 DNA reads TGCGCCAGCGGGCTAGCGGGAGTCGGCGAGCAGTACTTC. Protein sequence: CASGLAGVGEQYF.

This chain joins TRBV9 and TRBJ2-2, with no clear D. The CDR3 has 14 amino acids. Per germline, CDR1 SGDLS and CDR2 YYNGEE. Deletions cut 4 bases from V and 6 bases from J, with 13 bases between. CDR3 nucleotide sequence: TGTGCCAGCAGCTCCCGGCCGAGGCCCGGGGAGCTGTTTTTT. It specifies CASSSRPRPGELFF. The full variable domain, in which reference TRBV9 and TRBJ2-2 provide the parts outside the CDR3, is DSGVTQTPKHLITATGQRVTLRCSPRSGDLSVYWYQQSLDQGLQFLIQYYNGEERAKGNILERFSAQQFPDLHSELNLSSLELGDSALYFCASSSRPRPGELFFGEGSRLTVL.

The chain couples TRBV29-1 to TRBJ2-7; TRBD1 agrees at 9 bases. Trimming cost V 6 bases and J 4 bases; bases outside gene matches: 10. The CDR3 totals 14 residues. Germline CDR1 reads SQVTM; CDR2 reads ANQGSEA. DNA for the CDR3: TGCAGCGTCTCCAAAGGGACAGGGCGTTACGAGCAGTACTTC. The encoded protein is CSVSKGTGRYEQYF.

V usage is TRBV7-3 and J usage is TRBJ2-2; perhaps TRBD2 as D (5 bases). The V gene's germline CDR1 is SGHTA and CDR2 FQGTGA. V was trimmed by 5 bases and J by 5 bases, leaving 12 bases between them. The CDR3 is 14 amino acids. The CDR3 protein is CASSGSRGTGELFF. In DNA, the CDR3 is TGTGCCAGCAGCGGGTCCCGAGGGACCGGGGAGCTGTTTTTT.

The V call is TRBV19, the J call TRBJ2-7; 11 bases fit TRBD1. The CDR3 loop spans 14 amino acids. Germline V gene data show CDR1 as LNHDA and CDR2 as SQIVND (reference sequence). V trimming: 3 bases; J trimming: 3 bases; junction bases outside the gene matches: 1. In DNA form, the CDR3 reads TGTGCCAGTAGTATTGGGACAGGGGGCTACGAGCAGTACTTC. This gives the protein CASSIGTGGYEQYF.

This clone has just a few counts. V and J are TRBV2 and TRBJ2-1; D gene uncertain. Trimming took 8 bases from V and 6 from J, leaving 11 bases between them. The CDR3 length is 12 residues. The germline CDR1 and CDR2 sequences are SNHLY and FYNNEI. CDR3 nucleotides: TGTGCCAGCTACCGAGCTCCCAATGAGCAGTTCTTC. Residues: CASYRAPNEQFF.

The chain couples TRBV19 to TRBJ1-5, with 8 bases matching TRBD1. The germline V gene encodes CDR1 LNHDA and CDR2 SQIVND (reference sequence). Trimming took 5 bases from V and 6 from J; bases not matched to a gene: 9. This CDR3 has 15 amino acids. As DNA, the CDR3 is TGTGCCAGTAGTGTCTATCAGGGGGCTGTTCAGCCCCAGCATTTT. Encoded protein: CASSVYQGAVQPQHF.

The genes are TRBV28 and TRBJ2-1, with 9 bases that match TRBD2. The junction had 13 bases not matched to a gene; V was cut back by 4 bases and J by 6 bases. Germline values: CDR1 MDHEN, CDR2 SYDVKM. The CDR3 extends over 17 amino acids. The CDR3 DNA sequence: TGTGCCAGCAGTTACGAAGCTACCGGCGGGGGGGTCAATGAGCAGTTCTTC. Its protein product is CASSYEATGGGVNEQFF. The variable domain in full, completed from reference TRBV28 and TRBJ2-1, reads DVKVTQSSRYLVKRTGEKVFLECVQDMDHENMFWYRQDPGLGLRLIYFSYDVKMKEKGDIPEGYSVSREKKERFSLILESASTNQTSMYLCASSYEATGGGVNEQFFGPGTRLTVL.

The chain has TRBV2 and TRBJ2-7; the D is unclear. CDR3 length: 14 residues. Germline loops: CDR1 SNHLY, CDR2 FYNNEI. V was pared by 3 bases and J by 0 bases, with 9 bases between. This CDR3 reads CASSDWAPSYEQYF. CDR3 DNA: TGTGCCAGCAGTGACTGGGCGCCCTCCTACGAGCAGTACTTC.

The V and J genes are TRBV9 and TRBJ2-1; the D gene is possibly TRBD1 (7 bases). The germline V and J ends were trimmed by 2 bases and 5 bases, with 11 bases remaining between them. The CDR3 is 14 residues long. Germline V gene lookup returns CDR1 SGDLS and CDR2 YYNGEE. This chain's CDR3 is CASSVQGGHNEQFF. The CDR3 nucleotides read TGTGCCAGCAGCGTCCAGGGGGGTCACAATGAGCAGTTCTTC.

In this sample, this clone turned up once. The gene calls are TRBV18 and TRBJ1-6; tentative D call: TRBD1 (5 bases). Germline assignment: CDR1 KGHSH and CDR2 LQKENI. This CDR3 comprises 13 residues. Trimming stripped 2 bases from V and 10 bases from J, with 9 bases between. The CDR3 region is CASSPTGNSPLHF. As DNA, the CDR3 is TGTGCCAGCTCACCAACAGGCAACTCACCCCTCCACTTT.

The chain links TRBV5-8 to TRBJ2-1; 9 bases are a match to TRBD2. V gave up 3 bases and J gave up 4 bases; unmatched junction bases: 2. Germline V gene lookup returns CDR1 SGHTS and CDR2 YDEGEE. The CDR3 runs 14 residues. The CDR3 protein is CASSWTSAYNEQFF. CDR3 nucleotides: TGTGCCAGCAGCTGGACTAGCGCTTACAATGAGCAGTTCTTC.

The chain joins TRBV5-4 to TRBJ1-1; no firm D call. The CDR3 totals 14 residues. Trimming stripped 2 bases from V and 1 base from J, with 9 bases between. CDR1 SGHNT and CDR2 YYREEE come from the germline V gene (reference sequence). As DNA, the CDR3 is TGTGCCAGCAGCTTAAGCCGAGGGAACACTGAAGCTTTCTTT. Amino acid sequence: CASSLSRGNTEAFF.

The chain uses TRBV5-1 and TRBJ1-3, with 7 bases identical to TRBD1. V was pared by 0 bases and J by 0 bases, with 6 bases of the junction left unmatched. CDR1 and CDR2 (germline): SGHRS, YFSETQ. The CDR3 spans 17 residues. The CDR3 nucleotides are TGCGCCAGCAGCTTGGGGGACAGACGAACCTCTGGAAACACCATATATTTT. Amino acid sequence: CASSLGDRRTSGNTIYF.

This chain connects TRBV7-2 to TRBJ2-3; D unresolved. Germline values: CDR1 SGHTA, CDR2 FQGNSA. V lost 1 base and J lost 0, with 5 bases in between. This CDR3 is 14 amino acids long. CDR3 amino acids: CASSLELSTDTQYF. The CDR3 DNA follows: TGTGCCAGCAGCTTAGAATTAAGCACAGATACGCAGTATTTT.

The gene calls are TRBV30 and TRBJ2-7, with D possibly TRBD1 on 5 matching bases. Germline V gene lookup returns CDR1 GTSNPN and CDR2 SVGIG (reference sequence). Trimming took off 2 bases at V and 3 bases at J, with 8 bases between the two ends. The CDR3 extends over 12 amino acids. CDR3 in amino acids: CAWSPDSYEQYF. CDR3 nucleotides: TGTGCCTGGAGTCCCGACAGCTACGAGCAGTACTTC. The full variable domain, in which reference TRBV30 and TRBJ2-7 provide the parts outside the CDR3, is SQTIHQWPATLVQPVGSPLSLECTVEGTSNPNLYWYRQAAGRGLQLLFYSVGIGQISSEVPQNLSASRPQDRQFILSSKKLLLSDSGFYLCAWSPDSYEQYFGPGTRLTVT.

The J gene is TRBJ1-1, the V gene TRBV10-3, with 8 positions matching TRBD1. Germline V gene lookup returns CDR1 ENHRY and CDR2 SYGVKD. Trimming removed 6 bases from V and 3 bases from J; junction bases left unmatched: 9. The CDR3 consists of 15 residues. CDR3 DNA: TGTGCCATCAGGAGGGTAACGACAGGGGACACTGAAGCTTTCTTT. Encoded protein: CAIRRVTTGDTEAFF.